This T cell receptor beta chain was observed in a study of vaccination effects on CD4 cells after COVID-19. Across the study: ViraFEST assay sequencing came after antigen-specific CD4+ T cells were expanded with viral peptide pools. Findings of the study overall: Marked contraction was observed in infection-induced and vaccine-induced clones late after vaccination.

Comments on this clone: The antigen remains undetermined.

Culture lasted around eleven days before CD4+ T cell isolation. Vaccination of participants consisted of two doses of either the BNT162b2 or mRNA-1273 vaccine. Half-medium changes using IL-2 medium occurred on days 3 and 7. The CDR3 length is 14 residues. V trimming: 3 bases; J trimming: 9 bases; junction bases outside the gene matches: 6. CDR1 SGDLS and CDR2 YYNGEE come from the germline V gene. The protocol was immunoSEQ multiplex PCR, while the TCRdb copy is restricted to in-frame clones and leaves out a portion. The sample carries tens of thousands of clones, 70% to 85% recorded once. The sequence was collected from a human donor who received a COVID-19 vaccine. The input for sequencing was CD4+ T cells from PBMCs cultured without peptide, taken after COVID-19 vaccination. This rearrangement joins TRBV9 to TRBJ2-1, with 10 nucleotides matching TRBD1. Written as DNA, the CDR3 is TGTGCCAGCAGCGCGGGACAGGGGTGGGGTGAGCAGTTCTTC. Residues: CASSAGQGWGEQFF.